A selection of T cell receptor beta chains follows, all from one sample in a study of T cells in Graves' hyperthyroidism and ophthalmopathy. Each CDR3 protein gets one entry after TCRdb re-called the multiplex PCR reads with MiXCR. The data contain approximately 270,000 distinct CDR3 sequences, approximately 14% of them singletons. Sequencing used blood. The receptors were gathered from a woman between 35 and 50 years old with Graves' hyperthyroidism that later progressed to Graves' ophthalmopathy. The conserved cysteine and the conserved F or W are not part of the CDR3 here. The order of the fields is V gene, J gene, CDR3 protein.

V gene: TRBV2
J gene: TRBJ2-1
CDR3 protein: ASRGLGATIGNEQF

V gene: TRBV7-8
J gene: TRBJ1-4
CDR3 protein: ASSPPRGKLF

V gene: TRBV29-1
J gene: TRBJ2-7
CDR3 protein: SDLQAPSYEQY

V gene: TRBV6-1
J gene: TRBJ2-3
CDR3 protein: ASKRAFTDTQY

V gene: TRBV11-3
J gene: TRBJ2-3
CDR3 protein: ASSKAGQGSDTQY

V gene: TRBV24-1
J gene: TRBJ2-1
CDR3 protein: ATSGFGTSGSYNEQF

V gene: TRBV15
J gene: TRBJ2-2
CDR3 protein: ATSRPWTSGATGELF

V gene: TRBV6-1
J gene: TRBJ1-1
CDR3 protein: ASRTLGQPGAF

V gene: TRBV6-2/TRBV6-3
J gene: TRBJ1-1
CDR3 protein: ASSYRQGLKDTEAF

V gene: TRBV28
J gene: TRBJ1-2
CDR3 protein: ASSTTRVHGYT

V gene: TRBV27
J gene: TRBJ2-1
CDR3 protein: ASRTPRGSAYNEQF

V gene: TRBV2
J gene: TRBJ1-6
CDR3 protein: ASHRDPNSPLH

V gene: TRBV12-3/TRBV12-4
J gene: TRBJ2-7
CDR3 protein: ASSLSGTSYEQY

V gene: TRBV2
J gene: TRBJ2-5
CDR3 protein: ASTPQTASGTQY

V gene: TRBV7-9
J gene: TRBJ2-2
CDR3 protein: ASSLRSGSNTGELF

V gene: TRBV20-1
J gene: TRBJ2-1
CDR3 protein: SSLRGGHEQF

V gene: TRBV2
J gene: TRBJ2-1
CDR3 protein: ASSVRTRNERF

V gene: TRBV6-2/TRBV6-3
J gene: TRBJ1-1
CDR3 protein: ASTPSRNTEAF

V gene: TRBV2
J gene: TRBJ2-3
CDR3 protein: ASSEDGTPSTDTQY

V gene: TRBV19
J gene: TRBJ1-1
CDR3 protein: ASSILTGSTEVF

V gene: TRBV6-1
J gene: TRBJ2-5
CDR3 protein: ASSWSPETQY

V gene: TRBV7-3
J gene: TRBJ2-1
CDR3 protein: ASIQRGQQF

V gene: TRBV28
J gene: TRBJ2-7
CDR3 protein: ASSFHPWTGGDYEQY

V gene: TRBV10-3
J gene: TRBJ2-1
CDR3 protein: AISESWLAGKDEQF

V gene: TRBV7-9
J gene: TRBJ2-1
CDR3 protein: ASSLVRGRIMEQF

V gene: TRBV2
J gene: TRBJ2-1
CDR3 protein: ASSDERERNEQF

V gene: TRBV7-6
J gene: TRBJ2-7
CDR3 protein: ASSSYREVGQY

V gene: TRBV24-1
J gene: TRBJ2-1
CDR3 protein: ATEASGSGSNEQF

V gene: TRBV12-3/TRBV12-4
J gene: TRBJ1-2
CDR3 protein: ASSPRWGGGTGDHGYT

V gene: TRBV2
J gene: TRBJ2-7
CDR3 protein: ASNWREALGKY